A selection of T cell receptor beta chains follows, all from one sample in a study of T cell changes during pregnancy in multiple sclerosis. The assay was immunoSEQ multiplex PCR, and TCRdb's table has in-frame clones only and misses some. Of 60,000 to 65,000 clones listed, about 90% are singletons. The material was peripheral blood, obtained in the second trimester of pregnancy. The receptors derive from a female donor in good health, enrolled as a control in a pregnancy study. Each CDR3 is given with its conserved first and last residue. Fields, in order: J gene, D gene, V gene, CDR3 length, clone size, CDR3 protein, CDR3 DNA. The D gene is left open where the match is weak. Some rows mark clone size as missing; the rest say once, few, many or name a class of expanded clone.

TRBJ2-7 NA TRBV10-3 14 NA CAISERGVGGETHF TGTGCCATCAGTGAACGGGGTGTCGGGGGAGAGACCCACTTC
TRBJ1-5 NA TRBV2 12 NA CASRLHNQPQHF TGTGCCAGCAGACTGCATAATCAGCCCCAGCATTTT
TRBJ2-3 NA TRBV30 12 NA CAWNSSPDTQYF TGTGCCTGGAATTCTTCCCCGGATACGCAGTATTTT
TRBJ1-5 TRBD1 TRBV6-1 15 NA CASRPGTVGDQPQHF TGTGCCAGCAGACCGGGGACAGTCGGGGATCAGCCCCAGCATTTT
TRBJ1-1 TRBD1 TRBV30 12 NA CAWSTGGTEAFF TGTGCCTGGAGTACAGGGGGCACTGAAGCTTTCTTT
TRBJ2-5 TRBD1 TRBV5-4 15 NA CASSVQGTAEETQYF TGTGCCAGCAGCGTCCAGGGGACAGCTGAAGAGACCCAGTACTTC
TRBJ2-3 TRBD1 TRBV7-3 17 NA CASSLGQDFTSTDTQYF TGTGCCAGCAGCTTAGGACAGGACTTTACTAGCACAGATACGCAGTATTTT
TRBJ1-1 TRBD1 TRBV25-1 14 few CASGQGGMNTEAFF TGTGCCAGCGGACAGGGTGGGATGAACACTGAAGCTTTCTTT
TRBJ2-5 TRBD1 TRBV27 15 NA CASTAQGARQETQYF TGTGCCAGCACCGCGCAGGGGGCTCGCCAAGAGACCCAGTACTTC
TRBJ1-2 TRBD1 TRBV11-3 16 NA CASSLQPRDRDYGYTF TGTGCCAGCAGCTTGCAGCCCCGGGACAGGGACTATGGCTACACCTTC
TRBJ1-2 TRBD1 TRBV30 13 NA CAWSVRTGYGYTF TGTGCCTGGAGTGTCAGGACAGGGTATGGCTACACCTTC
TRBJ2-1 TRBD1 TRBV7-2 15 NA CASSYTGTGYNEQFF TGTGCCAGCAGCTACACCGGGACAGGTTACAATGAGCAGTTCTTC
TRBJ2-7 NA TRBV14 13 NA CASSQDRTPEQYF TGTGCCAGCAGCCAAGATCGGACACCCGAGCAGTACTTC
TRBJ1-3 NA TRBV18 18 NA CASSLIQGSSYSGNTIYF TGTGCCAGCTCACTTATCCAGGGATCCTCCTACTCTGGAAACACCATATATTTT